This T cell receptor beta chain originates from a study of blood T cell repertoires in COVID-19. As for the study in general: Whether acute or convalescent, the COVID-19 samples came from the United States, Italy and Spain.

TCRdb's copy holds only in-frame clones and misses some; the assay was immunoSEQ multiplex PCR. The sample shows some 400,000 clones, around 91% of them seen only once. The germline V gene encodes CDR1 SGHDN and CDR2 FVKESK. The CDR3 runs to 16 residues. The germline V and J ends were trimmed by 2 bases and 5 bases, with 15 bases remaining between them. Grouping used clinical history reported by participants in a survey and questionnaire. This TCR was recovered from a man aged 25 to 40 who had recovered from COVID-19. Material: PBMCs or T cells enriched from blood (not recorded which). The chain joins TRBV14 to TRBJ1-4, with TRBD1 as a possible D gene (5 bases). This CDR3 is CASSQIGAGANEKLFF. Written as DNA, the CDR3 is TGTGCCAGCAGCCAAATAGGGGCCGGAGCAAATGAAAAACTGTTTTTT.